This T cell receptor beta chain is from a study of blood T cells in healthy people across ages. Germline CDR1 LGHNA, CDR2 YNFKEQ. The CDR3 runs 15 residues. Using a J-beta primer mix together with a sample-barcoded 5' primer, a second PCR was run for roughly 6 to 11 cycles. The authors tagged each cDNA molecule using a template-switch adaptor with 12 random nucleotides. From the 5' RACE reads, TCRdb called clonotypes with MiXCR, one entry per CDR3 protein. The sample consists of approximately 780,000 distinct CDR3 sequences, under 30% of them appearing once. Study-wide findings and caveats: The study regarded diversity estimates from one million T cells as underestimates. Relative to aged donors, long-lived donors carried more naive CD4+ cells and displayed higher diversity.

This clonotype has only a few counts. Antigen: not known. The sample was also linked to a second study, of T cells of mothers and their children. That work contributes: There were over 8.5 million TCR beta CDR3 reads from each mother and approximately 3 million from each child.

J is TRBJ2-5 and V is TRBV4-2, with 8 bases aligning to TRBD1. The J call may be faulty, since TRBJ2-7 better matches the DNA end. The source of this sequence is a boy aged 10-17 years in good health. The sample comprised blood. The DNA of the CDR3 is TGTGCCAGCAGCCAAGATCTTGGACAGGGCTACGAGCAGTACTTC. It encodes CASSQDLGQGYEQYF.